Following are 20 T cell receptor beta chains from one sample sequenced in a study of CD8 T cells in ankylosing spondylitis. TCRdb processed the 5' RACE reads anew with MiXCR; each CDR3 protein has one entry. The sample yields 250,000 to 350,000 distinct CDR3 sequences, around 19% seen once. The sequenced sample consisted of blood, either unsorted or a sorted T cell fraction (not recorded which). Receptors were obtained from a male donor with ankylosing spondylitis or in good health (not recorded which).

Many counts were recorded for this clonotype. V is TRBV5-1 and J is TRBJ2-3, with D possibly being TRBD1 (6 bases). Deletions cut 4 bases from V and 2 bases from J, with 17 bases between. The CDR3 totals 16 residues. Looked up from germline, CDR1 is SGHRS and CDR2 is YFSETQ. The CDR3 spells CASSLRNRGYTDTQYF. In DNA, the CDR3 is TGCGCCAGCAGCCTCAGGAATAGGGGGTACACAGATACGCAGTATTTT.

This clonotype appeared a few times. V and J are TRBV2 and TRBJ2-5; the D gene is possibly TRBD1 (6 bases). Germline V gene data show CDR1 as SNHLY and CDR2 as FYNNEI. CDR3 length: 16 residues. The V and J ends lost 2 bases and 0 bases respectively, with 13 bases between them. DNA for the CDR3: TGTGCCAGCAGTGAATCGGGGACATCGTACCAAGAGACCCAGTACTTC. It specifies CASSESGTSYQETQYF.

This clonotype showed up many times. CDR3 sequence (DNA): TGCGCCAGCAGCCAAGCGTATGAAGCTTTCTTT. This codes for CASSQAYEAFF. The J gene is TRBJ1-1, the V gene TRBV4-1; D gene uncertain. Germline assignment: CDR1 MGHRA and CDR2 YSYEKL. The V end was cut by 1 base, the J end by 7 bases, with 4 bases between. This CDR3 spans 11 amino acids.

The chain links TRBV7-9 to TRBJ2-5; 8 nucleotides line up with TRBD1. The CDR3 consists of 14 residues. The V segment lost 2 bases and the J segment 4 bases; nucleotides outside the gene matches: 3. CDR1 is SEHNR, CDR2 FQNEAQ, per germline (reference sequence). In nucleotides, the CDR3 is TGTGCCAGCAGCTTATGGGACAGGTCAGAGACCCAGTACTTC. Its translation is CASSLWDRSETQYF. Drawing the rest from reference TRBV7-9 and TRBJ2-5, the complete variable domain is DTGVSQNPRHKITKRGQNVTFRCDPISEHNRLYWYRQTLGQGPEFLTYFQNEAQLEKSRLLSDRFSAERPKGSFSTLEIQRTEQGDSAMYLCASSLWDRSETQYFGPGTRLLVL.

This clonotype was counted between two and nine times. The DNA of the CDR3 is TGTGCCAGCAGTCCACTGACAGGAGGTACTAAAAATGAGCAGTTCTTC. It encodes CASSPLTGGTKNEQFF. The chain uses TRBV28 and TRBJ2-1, with a possible D match to TRBD1 (6 bases). The germline V and J ends were trimmed by 5 bases and 7 bases, with 21 bases remaining between them. The CDR3 runs to 16 residues. Per the germline V gene, CDR1 is MDHEN and CDR2 is SYDVKM.

This rearrangement joins TRBV20-1 to TRBJ2-3; D ambiguous. V gave up 6 bases and J gave up 4 bases, with 11 bases separating them. Germline CDR1 DFQATT, CDR2 SNEGSKA (reference sequence). This CDR3 is 12 amino acids long. CDR3 sequence: CSALRIADTQYF. The DNA of the CDR3 is TGCAGTGCCCTGCGGATAGCAGATACGCAGTATTTT.

The genes are TRBV7-6 and TRBJ1-1; D gene ambiguous. Germline loops: CDR1 SGHVS, CDR2 FNYEAQ. The CDR3 has 14 residues. Trimming removed 1 base from V and 0 bases from J, with 6 bases in between. Here the CDR3 reads CASSLDLMNTEAFF. CDR3 nucleotide sequence: TGTGCCAGCAGCTTAGATCTAATGAACACTGAAGCTTTCTTT.

V gene TRBV11-2 combines with J gene TRBJ1-1; D may be TRBD1 (5 bases). The germline gives CDR1 SGHAT, CDR2 FQNNGV. The CDR3 has 15 amino acids. V was trimmed by 0 bases and J by 1 base, leaving 9 bases between them. CDR3 DNA: TGTGCCAGCAGCTTAGACCGGCAGGGGAACACTGAAGCTTTCTTT. It specifies CASSLDRQGNTEAFF.

The gene calls are TRBV20-1 and TRBJ2-5; TRBD2 matches 9 bases. CDR1 is DFQATT, CDR2 SNEGSKA, per germline (reference sequence). This CDR3 region has 14 residues. J lost 5 bases, V lost 7 bases, and 11 bases had no gene match. CDR3 bases: TGCAGTGGACGACTAGCGGACCCCCGGGAGACCCAGTACTTC. This translates into CSGRLADPRETQYF.

This clonotype was counted a few times. The chain uses TRBV20-1 and TRBJ2-3, with 7 bases aligning to TRBD2. This CDR3 spans 16 amino acids. V trimming: 5 bases; J trimming: 1 base; junction bases outside the gene matches: 12. The germline V gene has CDR1 DFQATT and CDR2 SNEGSKA (reference sequence). The CDR3 region is CSAPQVMAGGTDTQYF. CDR3 nucleotides: TGCAGTGCTCCCCAGGTGATGGCGGGGGGCACAGATACGCAGTATTTT.

This clonotype has at least ten counts. The chain carries TRBV20-1 and TRBJ2-2; D gene ambiguous. This CDR3 spans 14 amino acids. Deletions cut 0 bases from V and 7 bases from J, with 12 bases between. The germline V gene has CDR1 DFQATT and CDR2 SNEGSKA (reference sequence). CDR3 sequence reads: CSARDGDPGGELFF. CDR3 DNA sequence: TGCAGTGCTAGAGATGGGGATCCCGGCGGGGAGCTGTTTTTT.

In its sample, this clonotype was seen a few times. The chain combines TRBV5-1 with TRBJ2-3, with 12 bases lining up with TRBD2. The CDR3 is made up of 18 amino acids. From germline, CDR1 is SGHRS and CDR2 YFSETQ. V shed 1 base, J shed 5 bases, and the junction held 11 bases outside the gene matches. CDR3 protein: CASSLYGATSGGKDTQYF. The CDR3 coding sequence is TGCGCCAGCAGCTTGTATGGTGCGACTAGCGGGGGCAAAGATACGCAGTATTTT.

The chain links TRBV20-1 to TRBJ2-7, with a weak D call TRBD1 (5 bases). V lost 2 bases and J lost 4, with 15 bases in between. The CDR3 length is 14 residues. Germline V gives CDR1 DFQATT, CDR2 SNEGSKA (reference sequence). Here the CDR3 DNA reads TGCAGTGCTAGATACGACAGCCGAGAATACGAGCAGTACGTC. Translation: CSARYDSREYEQYV.

Points on this clonotype: A much larger clone sits a single nucleotide away, making a read error possible. The CDR3 sequence is CASSSTMPGELFF. The CDR3 bases are TGCGCCAGCAGCTCCACTATGCCCGGGGAGCTGTTTTTT. The chain carries TRBV5-1 and TRBJ2-2; D uncertain. CDR1 SGHRS and CDR2 YFSETQ come from the germline V gene. The V and J ends lost 3 bases and 6 bases respectively, with 9 bases between them. CDR3 length: 13 amino acids.

The gene calls are TRBV6-1 and TRBJ1-6; maybe TRBD1 (5 bases). Trimming stripped 3 bases from V and 8 bases from J, with 11 bases between. Germline V CDR1 and CDR2: MNHNS, SASEGT. The CDR3 is 14 amino acids. The CDR3 DNA reads as TGTGCCAGCAGTGAGAGGGGAAGGGATTCACCCCTCCACTTT. Translation: CASSERGRDSPLHF.

V usage is TRBV7-2 and J usage is TRBJ2-3; D uncertain. V was pared by 5 bases and J by 2 bases, with 5 bases between. This CDR3 has 12 residues. CDR1 and CDR2 (germline): SGHTA, FQGNSA. The CDR3 DNA sequence: TGTGCCAGCAGCCATTACACAGATACGCAGTATTTT. This translates into CASSHYTDTQYF.

The V and J genes are TRBV12-3 or TRBV12-4 and TRBJ2-1; TRBD1 matches at 7 bases. J lost 6 bases, V lost 1 base, and 6 bases had no gene match. The CDR3 totals 15 residues. CDR3 nucleotides: TGTGCCAGCAGTTTAGGGCAGGGGGACATCAATGAGCAGTTCTTC. Amino acids: CASSLGQGDINEQFF.

This clonotype was counted a few times. The chain joins TRBV4-1 to TRBJ1-1, with TRBD1 identical over 9 bases. CDR3 length: 15 amino acids. Germline-derived CDR1 and CDR2 are MGHRA and YSYEKL. The ends lost 3 bases at V and 1 base at J; junction bases unmatched: 3. The CDR3 here is CASSHSTGGNTEAFF. CDR3 sequence (DNA): TGCGCCAGCAGCCACTCGACAGGGGGGAACACTGAAGCTTTCTTT.

This sequence joins TRBV27 and TRBJ1-6; D unclear. This CDR3 region has 16 residues. V gave up 5 bases and J gave up 8 bases, with 19 bases separating them. CDR1 and CDR2 from the germline V gene are MNHEY and SMNVEV (reference sequence). In nucleotides, the CDR3 is TGTGCCAGCAGTCTGGATAGAGCCCCTCGACATTCACCCCTCCACTTT. Protein: CASSLDRAPRHSPLHF.

This clonotype came up a few times. The chain joins TRBV5-5 to TRBJ2-1, with a tentative D call TRBD2 (5 bases). Germline V gives CDR1 SGHKS, CDR2 YYEKEE (reference sequence). The V end was cut by 4 bases, the J end by 0 bases, with 14 bases between. CDR3 length: 16 residues. DNA for the CDR3: TGTGCCAGCAGCCCGGCCGGGATAGGCTCCTACAATGAGCAGTTCTTC. Translated, it gives CASSPAGIGSYNEQFF. The full variable domain, in which reference TRBV5-5 and TRBJ2-1 provide the parts outside the CDR3, is DAGVTQSPTHLIKTRGQQVTLRCSPISGHKSVSWYQQVLGQGPQFIFQYYEKEERGRGNFPDRFSARQFPNYSSELNVNALLLGDSALYLCASSPAGIGSYNEQFFGPGTRLTVL.